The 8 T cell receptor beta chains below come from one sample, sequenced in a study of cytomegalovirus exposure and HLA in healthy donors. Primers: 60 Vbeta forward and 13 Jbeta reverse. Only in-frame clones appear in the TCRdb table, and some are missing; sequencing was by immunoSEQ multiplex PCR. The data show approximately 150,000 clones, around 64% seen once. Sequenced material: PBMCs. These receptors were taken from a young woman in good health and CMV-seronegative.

The CDR3 sequence is CASSDSGRINEQFF. The CDR3 nucleotides read TGTGCCAGCAGCGATAGCGGGAGAATAAATGAGCAGTTCTTC. The rearrangement links TRBV11-3 to TRBJ2-1; 9 nucleotides match TRBD2. V gave up 5 bases and J gave up 7 bases; unmatched junction bases: 6. The CDR3 runs to 14 residues. CDR1 is SGHNT and CDR2 is YENEEA in the germline V gene.

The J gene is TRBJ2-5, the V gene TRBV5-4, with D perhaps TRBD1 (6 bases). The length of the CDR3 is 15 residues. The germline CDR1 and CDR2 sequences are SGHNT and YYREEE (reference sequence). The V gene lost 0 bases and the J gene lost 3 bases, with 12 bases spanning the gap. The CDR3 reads CASSLAWAGEETQYF. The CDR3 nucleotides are TGTGCCAGCAGCTTGGCCTGGGCAGGGGAAGAGACCCAGTACTTC.

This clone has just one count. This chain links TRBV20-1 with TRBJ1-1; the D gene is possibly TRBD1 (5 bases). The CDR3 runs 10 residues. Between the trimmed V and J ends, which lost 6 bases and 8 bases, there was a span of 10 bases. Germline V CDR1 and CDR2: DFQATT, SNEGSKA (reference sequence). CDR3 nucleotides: TGCAGTGCCACCGACAGCGAAGCTTTCTTT. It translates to CSATDSEAFF.

The CDR3 DNA reads TGTGCCAGCAGCGTTAGGGACAATTTAAACTATGGCTACACCTTC. It encodes CASSVRDNLNYGYTF. The rearrangement uses TRBV9 and TRBJ1-2; possible D gene TRBD1, 6 bases. V was clipped by 2 bases and J by 2 bases, with 13 bases between them. Per the germline V gene, CDR1 is SGDLS and CDR2 is YYNGEE. CDR3 length: 15 residues.

CDR3 in DNA: TGTGCCAGCAGCTTGTTATATAGCAATCAGCCCCAGCATTTT. Translation gives CASSLLYSNQPQHF. This rearrangement joins TRBV7-2 to TRBJ1-5; D is unclear. V lost 3 bases, J lost 0 bases, and 6 bases lay in between. The CDR3 has 14 amino acids. Germline CDR1 is SGHTA and CDR2 is FQGNSA.

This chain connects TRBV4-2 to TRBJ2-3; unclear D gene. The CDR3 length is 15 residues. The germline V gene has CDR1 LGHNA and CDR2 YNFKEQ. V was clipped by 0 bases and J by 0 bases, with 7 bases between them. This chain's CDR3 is CASSQEFGSTDTQYF. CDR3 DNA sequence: TGTGCCAGCAGCCAAGAGTTCGGGAGCACAGATACGCAGTATTTT.

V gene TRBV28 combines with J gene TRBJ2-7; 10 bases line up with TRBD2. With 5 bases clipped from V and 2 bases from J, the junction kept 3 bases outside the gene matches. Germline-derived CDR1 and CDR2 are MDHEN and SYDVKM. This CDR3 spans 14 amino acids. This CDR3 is CASSPSGSTYEQYF. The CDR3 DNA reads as TGTGCCAGCAGTCCTAGCGGGAGTACCTACGAGCAGTACTTC.

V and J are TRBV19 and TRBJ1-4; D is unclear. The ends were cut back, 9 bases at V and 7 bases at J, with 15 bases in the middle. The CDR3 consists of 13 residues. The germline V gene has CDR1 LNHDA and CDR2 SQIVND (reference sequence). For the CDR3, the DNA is TGTGCCAGCCTAGGAGGGTGGGGTGAAAAACTGTTTTTT. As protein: CASLGGWGEKLFF.